Below, 28 T cell receptor beta chains from the same sample are listed, as sequenced in a study of response to subunit inactivated influenza vaccine. MiXCR, run by TCRdb on the RT-PCR reads, gives a single entry per CDR3 protein. The profile shows 700,000 to 800,000 distinct CDR3 sequences, around 18% of them singletons. Source: PBMCs from blood, taken 5 days after vaccination. These receptors all stem from a man aged 50 or older who received an inactivated influenza vaccine.

This chain connects TRBV15 to TRBJ2-4; 8 bases fit TRBD1. V lost 3 bases to trimming and J lost 1 base; unmatched junction nucleotides: 11. This CDR3 has 18 residues. Germline V lookup: CDR1 LNHNV, CDR2 YYDKDF (reference sequence). As DNA, the CDR3 is TGTGCCACCAGCAGGACAGGGGATGGGAGTTCGGCCAAAAACATTCAGTACTTC. This encodes CATSRTGDGSSAKNIQYF.

This clonotype was seen repeatedly, ten times or more. V and J are TRBV10-3 and TRBJ2-1; perhaps TRBD1 as D (6 bases). V was clipped by 5 bases and J by 4 bases, with 9 bases between them. The CDR3 sequence is 13 residues long. Looked up from germline, CDR1 is ENHRY and CDR2 is SYGVKD. CDR3 sequence reads: CAISLDSYNEQFF. CDR3 bases: TGTGCCATCAGTTTGGACAGTTACAATGAGCAGTTCTTC.

V is TRBV10-3 and J is TRBJ2-7; tentatively, D is TRBD1 (7 bases). Germline CDR1 and CDR2: ENHRY and SYGVKD. Trimming stripped 6 bases from V and 4 bases from J, with 13 bases between. This CDR3 contains 13 residues. DNA for the CDR3: TGTGCCATCAGGACAGGGAGCGGGTACGAGCAGTACTTC. This translates into CAIRTGSGYEQYF.

The J gene is TRBJ2-1, the V gene TRBV6-1; D perhaps matches TRBD1 (6 bases). This CDR3 is 14 amino acids long. V lost 6 bases, J lost 0 bases, and 9 bases lay in between. From germline, CDR1 is MNHNS and CDR2 SASEGT. Here the CDR3 DNA reads TGTGCCAGCAGACCACAGGGCTCCTACAATGAGCAGTTCTTC. Protein sequence: CASRPQGSYNEQFF.

This clonotype was picked up a small number of times. V gene TRBV5-1 combines with J gene TRBJ2-2; TRBD2 might be the D (5 bases). Germline V lookup: CDR1 SGHRS, CDR2 YFSETQ. The CDR3 sequence is 15 residues long. V was cut by 2 bases and J by 4 bases, with 12 bases left in between. CDR3 amino acids: CASSLNEGSTGELFF. The CDR3 DNA follows: TGCGCCAGCAGCTTAAACGAAGGGAGCACCGGGGAGCTGTTTTTT.

The rearrangement links TRBV2 to TRBJ2-1, with 7 bases identical to TRBD1. Germline loops: CDR1 SNHLY, CDR2 FYNNEI. This CDR3 has 15 residues. Trimming at V came to 6 bases and at J to 5 bases, leaving 10 bases not matched to a gene. The CDR3 DNA follows: TGTGCCAGCAGGGCTACCGGGACAGCAAACAATGAGCAGTTCTTC. Protein: CASRATGTANNEQFF.

V is TRBV20-1 and J is TRBJ2-7; 8 bases fit TRBD2. The trim removed 3 bases at V and 2 bases at J, leaving 9 bases unmatched. Per the germline V gene, CDR1 is DFQATT and CDR2 is SNEGSKA (reference sequence). This CDR3 comprises 15 residues. CDR3 DNA sequence: TGCAGTGCTAGGCGTGTAGCGGGGCAAACCTACGAGCAGTACTTC. Residues: CSARRVAGQTYEQYF.

This clonotype has just one count. The chain recombines TRBV15 with TRBJ1-6; the D gene is possibly TRBD1 (5 bases). The CDR3 sequence is 13 residues long. From germline, CDR1 is LNHNV and CDR2 YYDKDF (reference sequence). Trimming cost V 3 bases and J 9 bases, with 9 bases left between them. As DNA, the CDR3 is TGTGCCACCAGCAGCCCCGGGGGTTCACCCCTCCACTTT. Translation: CATSSPGGSPLHF. Full variable domain (rest looked up from reference TRBV15 and TRBJ1-6): DAMVIQNPRYQVTQFGKPVTLSCSQTLNHNVMYWYQQKSSQAPKLLFHYYDKDFNNEADTPDNFQSRRPNTSFCFLDIRSPGLGDTAMYLCATSSPGGSPLHFGNGTRLTVT.

V usage is TRBV18 and J usage is TRBJ2-4; D may be TRBD1 (6 bases). Germline CDR1 is KGHSH and CDR2 is LQKENI. V was trimmed by 3 bases and J by 2 bases, leaving 14 bases between them. The CDR3 sequence is 16 residues long. CDR3 sequence reads: CASSPGRGATKNIQYF. DNA for the CDR3: TGTGCCAGCTCACCGGGCAGGGGCGCGACCAAAAACATTCAGTACTTC.

V and J are TRBV5-1 and TRBJ2-1, with TRBD2 identical over 9 bases. V shed 4 bases, J shed 6 bases, and the junction held 11 bases outside the gene matches. Germline CDR1 reads SGHRS; CDR2 reads YFSETQ. This CDR3 contains 16 residues. The CDR3 sequence is CASSRSSGGPLNEQFF. As DNA, the CDR3 is TGCGCCAGCAGCCGATCAAGCGGGGGGCCTCTCAATGAGCAGTTCTTC.

The V and J genes are TRBV20-1 and TRBJ2-1, with D unresolved. Germline CDR1 reads DFQATT; CDR2 reads SNEGSKA (reference sequence). Trimming removed 3 bases at V and 0 bases at J, with 15 bases between. This CDR3 comprises 16 residues. CDR3 protein: CSARARTRSSYNEQFF. CDR3 nucleotide sequence: TGCAGTGCTAGGGCCAGGACCAGGAGCTCCTACAATGAGCAGTTCTTC.

The table lists this clonotype with a few counts. The genes are TRBV6-5 and TRBJ1-6; D may be TRBD1 (6 bases). The CDR3 runs 15 residues. In germline, CDR1 is MNHEY, CDR2 SVGAGI. V was clipped by 5 bases and J by 2 bases, with 10 bases between them. CDR3 sequence: CASSNRDPYNSPLHF. The CDR3 DNA is TGTGCCAGCAGTAACAGGGACCCCTATAATTCACCCCTCCACTTT.

The chain is built from TRBV7-8 and TRBJ2-7; a possible D gene is TRBD2 (5 bases). The CDR3 totals 18 residues. The germline V and J ends were trimmed by 1 base and 7 bases, with 26 bases remaining between them. Per germline, CDR1 SGHVS and CDR2 FQNEAQ. CDR3 bases: TGTGCCAGCAGCTTAGAAGGTTACGGGGTTCTCTTTTCTGGAGAGCAGTACTTC. Its translation: CASSLEGYGVLFSGEQYF.

In DNA form, the CDR3 reads TGTGCCAGCATCCCTCGGGTCCAGGGTCTGACGGAAGCTTTCTTT. This encodes CASIPRVQGLTEAFF. This chain links TRBV12-3 or TRBV12-4 with TRBJ1-1; possibly TRBD1 for D (5 bases). CDR3 length: 15 residues. V gave up 7 bases and J gave up 8 bases, with 23 bases separating them.

This clonotype appeared a few times. The chain combines TRBV4-3 with TRBJ1-2; possibly TRBD1 for D (5 bases). CDR1 LGHNA and CDR2 YSLEER come from the germline V gene. The CDR3 consists of 16 residues. Trimming cost V 0 bases and J 5 bases, with 16 bases left between them. CDR3 DNA: TGCGCCAGCAGCCAAGATCGGAACAGCAGGGCGTATGGCTACACCTTC. Its translation is CASSQDRNSRAYGYTF.

The rearrangement links TRBV7-2 to TRBJ2-6; D is possibly TRBD1 (5 bases). Germline CDR1 is SGHTA and CDR2 is FQGNSA. This CDR3 has 17 amino acids. Between the trimmed V and J ends, which lost 2 bases and 0 bases, there was a span of 11 bases. CDR3 nucleotide sequence: TGTGCCAGCAGCTTACAGGGCCGAGACTCTGGGGCCAACGTCCTGACTTTC. The encoded protein is CASSLQGRDSGANVLTF.

This clonotype was seen repeatedly, ten times or more. The genes are TRBV12-3 or TRBV12-4 and TRBJ2-3; perhaps TRBD2 as D (5 bases). V lost 7 bases, J lost 8 bases, and 19 bases lay in between. The CDR3 extends over 14 amino acids. As DNA, the CDR3 is TGTGCCAGCACCGTGAGGGTTCAAGACGGTACGCAGTATTTT. It encodes CASTVRVQDGTQYF.

V is TRBV7-9 and J is TRBJ2-4; 7 bases map to TRBD2. The J segment lost 0 bases and the V segment lost 4 bases, leaving 9 bases of the junction unmatched. The CDR3 is made up of 17 amino acids. Germline lookup yields CDR1 SEHNR and CDR2 FQNEAQ (reference sequence). For the CDR3, the DNA is TGTGCCAGCAGCTATATGATGGGGGGGAAAGCCAAAAACATTCAGTACTTC. It encodes CASSYMMGGKAKNIQYF.

This clonotype was counted a few times. J is TRBJ2-6 and V is TRBV29-1; 12 bases fit TRBD1. CDR3 length equals 18 residues. The V and J ends lost 1 base and 1 base, in that order; junction bases with no gene match: 5. The germline V gene encodes CDR1 SQVTM and CDR2 ANQGSEA. CDR3 region: CSVEVWDRGRSGANVLTF. The DNA of the CDR3 is TGCAGCGTTGAAGTTTGGGACAGGGGGCGGTCTGGGGCCAACGTCCTGACTTTC.

The J gene is TRBJ2-7, the V gene TRBV28; maybe TRBD1 (6 bases). The germline V gene encodes CDR1 MDHEN and CDR2 SYDVKM. The CDR3 is 14 amino acids. V was trimmed by 7 bases and J by 3 bases, leaving 16 bases between them. The CDR3 reads CASKPTGKGYEQYF. CDR3 sequence (DNA): TGTGCCAGCAAACCCACAGGGAAAGGCTACGAGCAGTACTTC.

The gene calls are TRBV28 and TRBJ2-1; 10 bases are a match to TRBD1. Germline V gives CDR1 MDHEN, CDR2 SYDVKM. V gave up 3 bases and J gave up 12 bases; unmatched junction bases: 11. The CDR3 is 15 residues long. CDR3 sequence (DNA): TGTGCCAGCAGTTTTACCCTCGGACAGGGGGGCGCGCAGTTCTTC. It specifies CASSFTLGQGGAQFF.

The table lists this clonotype with a few counts. The V call is TRBV29-1, the J call TRBJ1-1, with D perhaps matching TRBD1 (5 bases). Germline values: CDR1 SQVTM, CDR2 ANQGSEA. The V gene lost 0 bases and the J gene lost 4 bases, with 12 bases spanning the gap. The CDR3 sequence is 14 residues long. CDR3 nucleotide sequence: TGCAGCGTTGAAGAGCGTCAGGGCGGCACTGAAGCTTTCTTT. Amino acids: CSVEERQGGTEAFF. Combining the CDR3 with reference TRBV29-1 and TRBJ1-1 gives the whole variable domain SAVISQKPSRDICQRGTSLTIQCQVDSQVTMMFWYRQQPGQSLTLIATANQGSEATYESGFVIDKFPISRPNLTFSTLTVSNMSPEDSSIYLCSVEERQGGTEAFFGQGTRLTVV.

This clonotype has only a few counts. V gene TRBV7-2 combines with J gene TRBJ1-2; D perhaps matches TRBD1 (5 bases). V dropped 6 bases and J dropped 0 bases, with 14 bases sitting between them. This CDR3 is 15 amino acids long. Per germline, CDR1 SGHTA and CDR2 FQGNSA. CDR3 nucleotides: TGTGCCAGCAGTTCGCTCGGGGGAGCTAACTATGGCTACACCTTC. Translated, it gives CASSSLGGANYGYTF.

This clonotype was seen a few times. The rearrangement uses TRBV6-1 and TRBJ2-1; D is possibly TRBD1 or TRBD2 (6 bases each). Germline V gene lookup returns CDR1 MNHNS and CDR2 SASEGT. V lost 5 bases and J 7 bases, leaving 24 bases between the germline ends. This CDR3 is built from 17 residues. CDR3 DNA: TGTGCCAGCAGTCGGGGGCCAGGAGGTCATACTTTAAATGAGCAGTTCTTC. Amino acids: CASSRGPGGHTLNEQFF.

The CDR3 is CASSVQTGDGNTIYF. Written as DNA, the CDR3 is TGTGCCAGCAGCGTTCAGACAGGGGACGGAAACACCATATATTTT. This rearrangement joins TRBV7-2 to TRBJ1-3; 8 bases are shared with TRBD1. Germline values: CDR1 SGHTA, CDR2 FQGNSA. The CDR3 runs 15 residues. Trimming cost V 5 bases and J 4 bases; bases outside gene matches: 7.

This clonotype was observed many times. V usage is TRBV7-2 and J usage is TRBJ2-7, with D unclear. The CDR3 sequence is 14 residues long. Germline values: CDR1 SGHTA, CDR2 FQGNSA. The V and J ends lost 1 base and 0 bases respectively, with 7 bases between them. CDR3 residues: CASSLGVTSYEQYF. The CDR3 region has the DNA TGTGCCAGCAGCTTAGGTGTCACCTCCTACGAGCAGTACTTC.

This clonotype was seen at least ten times. V and J are TRBV4-3 and TRBJ2-5; D perhaps matches TRBD1 (5 bases). Germline V lookup: CDR1 LGHNA, CDR2 YSLEER. The CDR3 loop spans 14 amino acids. The V and J ends lost 0 bases and 3 bases respectively, with 8 bases between them. This chain's CDR3 is CASSQDIGEETQYF. The CDR3 DNA is TGCGCCAGCAGCCAAGATATAGGGGAAGAGACCCAGTACTTC.

The gene calls are TRBV12-3 or TRBV12-4 and TRBJ2-1; 11 bases align to TRBD2. The V gene end was trimmed by 7 bases and the J gene end by 10 bases; junction bases not matched to a gene: 15. CDR3 length equals 16 residues. The CDR3 nucleotides are TGTGCCAGCACCACCTTTGGGCTAGCGGGAGGCCAGGAGCAGTTCTTC. Translating it yields CASTTFGLAGGQEQFF.